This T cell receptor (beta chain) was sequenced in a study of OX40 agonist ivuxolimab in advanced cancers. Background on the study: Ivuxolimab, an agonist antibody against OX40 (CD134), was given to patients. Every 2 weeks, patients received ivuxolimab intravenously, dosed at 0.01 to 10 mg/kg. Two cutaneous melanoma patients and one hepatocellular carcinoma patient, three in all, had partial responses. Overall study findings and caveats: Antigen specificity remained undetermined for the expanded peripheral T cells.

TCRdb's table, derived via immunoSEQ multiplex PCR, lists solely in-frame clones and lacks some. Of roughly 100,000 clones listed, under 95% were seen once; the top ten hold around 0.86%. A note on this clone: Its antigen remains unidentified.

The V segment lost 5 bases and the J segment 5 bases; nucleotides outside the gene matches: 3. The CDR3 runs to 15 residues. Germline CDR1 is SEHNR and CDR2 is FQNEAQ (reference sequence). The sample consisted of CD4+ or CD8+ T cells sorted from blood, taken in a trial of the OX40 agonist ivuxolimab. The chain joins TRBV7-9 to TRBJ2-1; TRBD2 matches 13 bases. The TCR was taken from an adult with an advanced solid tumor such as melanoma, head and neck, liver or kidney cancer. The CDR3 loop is CASSRLAGGNNEQFF. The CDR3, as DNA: TGTGCCAGCAGCCGACTAGCGGGAGGCAACAATGAGCAGTTCTTC.